The 2 T cell receptor beta chains in this list originate from one sample, sequenced in a study of neurological immune-mediated disorders. TCRdb reprocessed the 5' RACE reads with MiXCR, giving one entry per CDR3 protein. The data contain around 70,000 distinct CDR3 sequences, roughly 5.6% of them seen just once; the ten biggest clones take up less than 7.5%. The source material was PBMCs. These receptors came from a man aged 18 to 35 with multiple sclerosis.

This clonotype has ten or more counts. The rearrangement links TRBV10-3 to TRBJ1-1; D not resolved. Germline V gives CDR1 ENHRY, CDR2 SYGVKD. This CDR3 is built from 12 residues. Trimming shortened V by 4 bases and J by 3 bases, and 6 bases separated the two germline ends. The CDR3 DNA reads as TGTGCCATCAGTGCCCGGGACACTGAAGCTTTCTTT. It specifies CAISARDTEAFF.

This clonotype has a count of ten or more. As DNA, the CDR3 is TGCAGTGCTAGAGACGTCCGGGAGCCGGGGACTGAAGCTTTCTTT. It encodes CSARDVREPGTEAFF. This chain joins TRBV20-1 and TRBJ1-1; D gene unclear. Germline CDR1 and CDR2: DFQATT and SNEGSKA (reference sequence). The V end lost 0 bases, the J end lost 5 bases, and 16 bases lay between the germline ends. The CDR3 has 15 residues.